This T cell receptor beta chain is from a study of CD8 T cells in ankylosing spondylitis. Study findings and constraints: In ankylosing spondylitis blood, a motif of roughly eight highly homologous TCR beta variants appeared characteristic.

This clonotype showed up many times. What it recognizes is unknown. The CDR3 spans 14 residues. Trimming took 3 bases from V and 4 from J, leaving 7 bases between them. Germline loops: CDR1 SNHLY, CDR2 FYNNEI. A quantitative 5'-RACE method, one with molecular barcodes, was used to make TCR beta libraries. TCRdb redid the calling of the 5' RACE reads with MiXCR, one entry per CDR3 protein. This table holds more than 400,000 distinct CDR3 sequences, about 5.2% found once. This chain joins TRBV2 and TRBJ2-6; D might be TRBD1 (6 bases). The clonotype comes from a male donor with ankylosing spondylitis. The sample taken for sequencing was blood, either unsorted or a sorted T cell fraction (not recorded which). The CDR3 nucleotides read TGTGCCAGCAGTGAGGGGGCCGGGGCCAACGTCCTGACTTTC. It specifies CASSEGAGANVLTF.